Listed here are 9 T cell receptor beta chains from one sample, sequenced in a study of blood T cell repertoires in COVID-19. Produced via immunoSEQ multiplex PCR; TCRdb's table is partial and in-frame only. The sample gives about 350,000 clones, 87% of which show up once; almost 3% is in the top ten. Specimen: PBMCs or T cells enriched from blood (not recorded which). Receptors were obtained from a woman under 40 who had recovered from COVID-19.

The rearrangement joins TRBV28 to TRBJ1-3; D gene uncertain. Germline CDR1 reads MDHEN; CDR2 reads SYDVKM. This CDR3 spans 13 amino acids. Trimming pared 0 bases from V and 7 bases from J, leaving 7 bases between. CDR3 sequence reads: CASSLWQANTIYF. The CDR3, as DNA: TGTGCCAGCAGTTTATGGCAGGCCAACACCATATATTTT.

The V gene is TRBV10-3, the J gene TRBJ1-1; 7 nucleotides agree with TRBD1. Germline values: CDR1 ENHRY, CDR2 SYGVKD. The CDR3 has 15 residues. The V and J ends lost 4 bases and 3 bases, in that order; junction bases with no gene match: 8. CDR3 in DNA: TGTGCCATCAGTGCCCTTGGTACAGGGGACACTGAAGCTTTCTTT. This codes for CAISALGTGDTEAFF.

This sequence joins TRBV5-5 and TRBJ1-2; maybe TRBD1 (6 bases). Between the trimmed V and J ends, which lost 0 bases and 2 bases, there was a span of 8 bases. CDR1 and CDR2 from the germline V gene are SGHKS and YYEKEE (reference sequence). This CDR3 has 14 residues. CDR3 coding DNA: TGTGCCAGCAGCTTGGGTAGGGGGAACTATGGCTACACCTTC. It codes for CASSLGRGNYGYTF.

CDR3 loop: CASSEFSIRQASSYEQYF. The DNA for the CDR3 is TGTGCCAGCAGTGAATTTTCCATTAGACAGGCAAGCTCCTACGAGCAGTACTTC. This chain links TRBV6-1 with TRBJ2-7; tentatively, D is TRBD1 (6 bases). Per germline, CDR1 MNHNS and CDR2 SASEGT. The V gene lost 2 bases and the J gene lost 0 bases, with 20 bases spanning the gap. CDR3 length: 18 residues.

To note about this clone: The identical CDR3 is also encoded by other nucleotide sequences in the sample. The chain carries TRBV7-9 and TRBJ1-3; 7 positions match TRBD1. Germline CDR1 reads SEHNR; CDR2 reads FQNEAQ (reference sequence). The CDR3 length is 14 residues. V was clipped by 3 bases and J by 2 bases; unmatched bases: 1. The CDR3 region is CASSFGTAGNTIYF. The CDR3 nucleotides are TGTGCCAGCAGCTTCGGGACAGCTGGAAACACCATATATTTT.

As concerns this clone: Relative to the germline gene, one junction end is altered; a read error may explain this. The rearrangement joins TRBV2 to TRBJ2-2, with a tentative D call TRBD1 (5 bases). The CDR3 contains 16 residues. The germline V gene encodes CDR1 SNHLY and CDR2 FYNNEI. CDR3 sequence (DNA): TGTGCCAGCAGCGAAGTGACAGCCGCGAACACCGGGGAGCTGTTTTTT. This encodes CASSEVTAANTGELFF. Filled out from reference TRBV2 and TRBJ2-2, the complete variable domain reads EPEVTQTPSHQVTQMGQEVILRCVPISNHLYFYWYRQILGQKVEFLVSFYNNEISEKSEIFDDQFSVERPDGSNFTLKIRSTKLEDSAMYFCASSEVTAANTGELFFGEGSRLTVL.

The V and J genes are TRBV6-5 and TRBJ1-1; unclear D gene. CDR3 length: 13 amino acids. Germline CDR1 and CDR2: MNHEY and SVGAGI. The V and J ends lost 6 bases and 4 bases respectively, with 12 bases between them. This CDR3 is CASRATPSTEAFF. In nucleotides, the CDR3 is TGTGCCAGCAGGGCGACACCCAGCACTGAAGCTTTCTTT.

The chain joins TRBV5-1 to TRBJ1-1, with TRBD1 matching 10 bases. Germline trimming cut 5 bases from V and 6 bases from J; bases unmatched to any gene: 4. The CDR3 extends over 13 amino acids. Germline V gene sequence: CDR1 SGHRS, CDR2 YFSETQ. The chain's CDR3 is CASRSGQGPEAFF. The CDR3 nucleotides read TGCGCCAGCAGATCGGGACAGGGGCCTGAAGCTTTCTTT.

The rearrangement uses TRBV2 and TRBJ2-3; TRBD2 is a possible D gene (6 bases). Trimming pared 7 bases from V and 0 bases from J, leaving 14 bases between. This CDR3 comprises 15 residues. Germline V gives CDR1 SNHLY, CDR2 FYNNEI. CDR3 region: CASMKWEDSTDTQYF. The CDR3 DNA sequence: TGTGCCAGCATGAAGTGGGAGGACAGCACAGATACGCAGTATTTT.